The rows below give T cell receptor beta chains drawn from one sample of a study of blood T cell repertoires in COVID-19. Assay used: immunoSEQ multiplex PCR; TCRdb lists only in-frame clones, some missing. In the table there are over 400,000 clones, approximately 86% of which are singletons. Source material: PBMCs or T cells enriched from blood (not recorded which). The receptors come from a woman in her sixties who had recovered from COVID-19. CDR3s leave out the opening cysteine and the closing phenylalanine or tryptophan. A D gene is named only where the DNA matches it firmly.

D gene | V gene | CDR3 protein
TRBD1 | TRBV5-4 | ASSGTGEDYGYT
. | TRBV18 | ASSRGHIYGYT
. | TRBV4-1 | ASSPLPGGLGSPLH
. | TRBV11-2 | ASSLGETIY
. | TRBV15 | ATSREKGAGYEQY
. | TRBV27 | ASRPGIRDSPLH
. | TRBV18 | ASSPSSVSTDTQY
. | TRBV30 | AWSVRGDEQF
TRBD1 | TRBV30 | AWSPDRDYGYT
TRBD1 | TRBV5-1 | ASSFGQGTSPLH
. | TRBV7-6 | ASSFGQTGYEQY
TRBD1 | TRBV7-2 | ASSPQGQGASGELF
. | TRBV2 | ASSDARAEGTEAF
TRBD1 | TRBV7-2 | ASSLARYRGDSYNEQF
. | TRBV29-1 | SVEDHRTVNQPQH
TRBD2 | TRBV2 | ASSAVAGGPYEQY
TRBD1 | TRBV7-9 | ASSPGQPATNEKLF
TRBD2 | TRBV5-1 | ASSLGPLLAATDTQY
. | TRBV27 | ASSSRGGGFGNQPQH
. | TRBV6-6 | ASSGQKNEKLF
. | TRBV6-5 | ASSGTGVRGEKLF
TRBD1 | TRBV4-1 | ASSHGQGFPDTQY
TRBD1 | TRBV2 | ASSGTGAQPQH
TRBD1 | TRBV19 | ASSPEGQPAAGANVLT
. | TRBV24-1 | ATSEGRGNQETQY
TRBD1 | TRBV4-1 | ASSQISTGRNEKLF
. | TRBV3-1/TRBV3-2 | ASSHLTSSPYGYT
. | TRBV5-4 | ASSLGGGSGNTIY
. | TRBV11-2 | ASSPTPRNQPQH
. | TRBV4-1 | ASTQTADTNQPQH
. | TRBV4-1 | ASSRDRRYGYT
TRBD1 | TRBV27 | ASSWTGGSYEQY
TRBD1 | TRBV6-2/TRBV6-3 | ASSYRAGGGTEAF
. | TRBV5-4 | ASSLQQDYSPLH
TRBD1 | TRBV5-5 | ASSLGQPNEKLF
. | TRBV6-1 | ASSENPAGKLF
TRBD1 | TRBV5-1 | ASSLGTGGKNTEAF
. | TRBV13 | ASSLGQLNQPQH
. | TRBV10-3 | AISGEGGMNTEAF
. | TRBV6-1 | ASSEAGRGLTGYGYT
. | TRBV5-6 | ASSLVATNEKLF
. | TRBV9 | ASSVNSYGELF
. | TRBV3-1/TRBV3-2 | ASSQAGGWFLYNEQF
TRBD1 | TRBV24-1 | ATSAETGGVNEQF
. | TRBV11-3 | ASSFTSGSNTGELF
TRBD1 | TRBV27 | ASRPGQGEYEQY
. | TRBV4-2 | ASSQASGEQF
. | TRBV24-1 | ATSDSTVAGGYT
. | TRBV28 | ASRSEGGSNQPQH
. | TRBV12-3/TRBV12-4 | ASSQNSNQPQH
. | TRBV4-2 | ASSQDRFHGKDSSLNEKLF
TRBD1 | TRBV19 | ASSRDRETNEKLF
. | TRBV7-9 | ASSLQGFTDTQY
TRBD1 | TRBV19 | ASSADRVGGNTIY
. | TRBV9 | ASSLTGAFGNTIY
TRBD1 | TRBV6-5 | ASSQGVWETQY